This T cell receptor (beta chain) was obtained from a study of tumor and adjacent non-tumor tissue in lung cancer. The template was RNA from unsorted bulk tissue. Distant lung tissue was collected more than 3 cm away from the tumor edge. TCRbeta libraries were built with three rounds of nested PCR, modified from ARM-PCR. TCRdb recomputed calls from the multiplex PCR reads with MiXCR, one row per CDR3 protein. The sample includes some 80,000 distinct CDR3 sequences, 76% of them seen just once. Losses at the gene ends were 5 bases for V and 3 bases for J; bases not matched to a gene: 11. Germline CDR1 and CDR2: SGHRS and YFSETQ. The CDR3 extends over 16 amino acids.

The source material was distant non-tumor lung tissue. V gene TRBV5-1 combines with J gene TRBJ2-3; 8 bases agree with TRBD1. This clonotype originated in a man in his 70s with non-small cell lung cancer. CDR3: CASRPIQGASTDTQYF. CDR3 coding DNA: TGCGCCAGCAGACCGATTCAGGGGGCTTCGACAGATACGCAGTATTTT.